Listed below are T cell receptor beta chains from one sample, sequenced in a study of blood T cell repertoires in COVID-19. The assay was immunoSEQ multiplex PCR, and TCRdb's table has in-frame clones only and misses some. The sample has about 490,000 clones; approximately 85% are singletons. Sequencing input: peripheral blood. The origin of the receptors is a human donor in a cohort sampled during active COVID-19. Both conserved end residues are part of each CDR3. The D gene is left open where the match is weak. Rows may omit the clone size; those that give it use once, few, many or a size class.

CDR3aa | CDR3nt | j_gene | abundance | v_gene | d_gene
CASSQHSGQSYNSPLHF | TGCGCCAGCAGCCAACACTCGGGACAGAGCTATAATTCACCCCTCCACTTT | TRBJ1-6 | NA | TRBV4-3 | TRBD1
CASSRRDRGPGYTF | TGTGCCAGCAGTCGACGGGACAGGGGGCCGGGCTACACCTTC | TRBJ1-2 | NA | TRBV5-4 | TRBD1
CASSTRASGNRREKLFF | TGTGCCAGCAGCACAAGAGCTTCAGGGAATCGGCGGGAAAAACTGTTTTTT | TRBJ1-4 | few | TRBV7-9 | NA
CASSLNLADGETQYF | TGTGCTAGCAGCTTAAACTTGGCGGATGGGGAGACCCAGTACTTC | TRBJ2-5 | NA | TRBV7-7 | NA
CAWRRPGQGAVGTDTQYF | TGTGCCTGGAGGAGACCGGGACAGGGGGCAGTTGGCACAGATACGCAGTATTTT | TRBJ2-3 | NA | TRBV30 | TRBD1
CASRAETGEVRYTF | TGTGCCAGCAGGGCAGAGACAGGGGAAGTGAGATACACCTTC | TRBJ1-2 | NA | TRBV3-1/TRBV3-2 | TRBD1
CASRFPSTDTQYF | TGCGCCAGCAGATTTCCGAGCACAGATACGCAGTATTTT | TRBJ2-3 | NA | TRBV5-1 | NA
CASRTRQGDSYEQYF | TGTGCCAGCAGAACAAGACAGGGCGACTCCTACGAGCAGTACTTC | TRBJ2-7 | NA | TRBV28 | TRBD1
CASSFSSNQPQHF | TGTGCCAGCAGTTTTAGTAGCAATCAGCCCCAGCATTTT | TRBJ1-5 | NA | TRBV12-3/TRBV12-4 | NA
CASSTGTERRAQYF | TGCGCCAGCTCTACGGGGACAGAACGCCGAGCCCAGTACTTC | TRBJ2-5 | once | TRBV10-1 | TRBD1
CASSPTVPNEKLFF | TGTGCCAGCAGTCCGACAGTACCGAATGAAAAACTGTTTTTT | TRBJ1-4 | once | TRBV6-6 | NA
CASSLASRQGTTLYEQYF | TGTGCCAGCAGCTTAGCGTCGAGACAGGGAACCACCCTCTACGAGCAGTACTTC | TRBJ2-7 | NA | TRBV7-2 | TRBD1
CASSYRTSGTYEQYF | TGTGCCAGCAGCTACAGGACTAGCGGGACCTACGAGCAGTACTTC | TRBJ2-7 | NA | TRBV9 | TRBD2
CASSRDRASEAFF | TGTGCCAGCAGTCGAGACAGGGCGAGTGAAGCTTTCTTT | TRBJ1-1 | NA | TRBV11-3 | TRBD1
CASSGDGGDTEAFF | TGCGCCAGCAGCGGGGACGGAGGGGACACTGAAGCTTTCTTT | TRBJ1-1 | once | TRBV5-1 | NA
CASGRGQAYEQYF | TGTGCCAGCGGCCGCGGACAGGCTTACGAGCAGTACTTC | TRBJ2-7 | NA | TRBV6-5 | TRBD1
CASSYGGDGTYEQYF | TGTGCCAGCAGCTACGGGGGGGATGGAACCTACGAGCAGTACTTC | TRBJ2-7 | NA | TRBV13 | TRBD2
CASSSLSGDQETQYF | TGTGCCAGCAGCTCCCTTAGCGGGGATCAAGAGACCCAGTACTTC | TRBJ2-5 | NA | TRBV21-1 | NA
CASSPGTREQFF | TGTGCCAGCAGCCCTGGGACACGTGAGCAGTTCTTC | TRBJ2-1 | NA | TRBV7-3 | NA
CASSVGNSATSYNEQFF | TGTGCCAGCAGCGTAGGAAATAGCGCGACCTCCTACAATGAGCAGTTCTTC | TRBJ2-1 | NA | TRBV9 | NA
CASSLVASGRGTDTQYF | TGTGCCAGCAGCTTAGTGGCTAGCGGGAGAGGCACAGATACGCAGTATTTT | TRBJ2-3 | NA | TRBV11-2 | TRBD2
CASSYETWRGNTIYF | TGTGCCAGCAGTTACGAAACATGGAGAGGAAACACCATATATTTT | TRBJ1-3 | NA | TRBV6-6 | NA
CASSPLLQGDDGYTF | TGTGCCAGCTCACCCCTTTTACAGGGAGACGATGGCTACACCTTC | TRBJ1-2 | NA | TRBV18 | NA
CASSVEPRGNTQYF | TGTGCCAGCAGCGTAGAACCCCGAGGGAATACGCAGTATTTT | TRBJ2-3 | NA | TRBV9 | NA
CSVRYRDTDTQYF | TGCAGCGTACGGTATAGAGACACAGATACGCAGTATTTT | TRBJ2-3 | NA | TRBV29-1 | NA
CASSQDWGSLGSLTSEQYF | TGTGCCAGCAGCCAAGACTGGGGGAGTCTCGGGAGTTTGACAAGCGAGCAGTACTTC | TRBJ2-7 | NA | TRBV3-1/TRBV3-2 | NA
CASSSLPLETQYF | TGTGCTAGCAGCTCGCTACCCTTAGAGACCCAGTACTTC | TRBJ2-5 | NA | TRBV7-7 | NA
CASSQDKGQGEHGYTF | TGTGCCAGCAGCCAAGATAAGGGACAGGGAGAGCATGGCTACACCTTC | TRBJ1-2 | NA | TRBV3-1/TRBV3-2 | TRBD1
CSASAGLAGYTDTQYF | TGCAGTGCTAGTGCCGGTCTAGCGGGTTACACAGATACGCAGTATTTT | TRBJ2-3 | NA | TRBV20-1 | TRBD2
CASSPMRPNEKLFF | TGCGCCAGCAGCCCGATGCGGCCTAATGAAAAACTGTTTTTT | TRBJ1-4 | NA | TRBV5-1 | NA
CATSREQDTQYF | TGTGCCACCAGCAGGGAACAAGATACGCAGTATTTT | TRBJ2-3 | NA | TRBV24-1 | NA
CAWRPAGIGGKYF | TGTGCCTGGAGGCCCGCCGGGATCGGGGGGAAGTACTTC | TRBJ2-7 | NA | TRBV30 | TRBD2
CASSSYRVLQQFF | TGTGCCAGCAGCTCGTACAGGGTTCTACAGCAGTTCTTC | TRBJ2-1 | once | TRBV5-6 | NA
CASSYSDILSSYEQYF | TGTGCCAGCAGTTACTCGGACATTTTGAGTTCCTACGAGCAGTACTTC | TRBJ2-7 | NA | TRBV6-5 | NA
CASSLDWSPTGELFF | TGCGCCAGCAGCTTGGATTGGAGCCCTACCGGGGAGCTGTTTTTT | TRBJ2-2 | NA | TRBV5-1 | NA
CASSRDREDIQYF | TGTGCCAGCAGCCGAGACAGGGAGGACATTCAGTACTTC | TRBJ2-4 | NA | TRBV4-2 | NA
CASKQGYGYTF | TGTGCCAGCAAACAGGGCTACGGCTACACCTTC | TRBJ1-2 | NA | TRBV2 | NA
CASSTPDGVIGLFF | TGTGCCAGTAGTACCCCGGACGGGGTGATTGGTCTGTTTTTT | TRBJ2-2 | NA | TRBV19 | NA
CASSLIVAGSQETQYF | TGCGCCAGCAGCTTGATTGTAGCGGGAAGCCAAGAGACCCAGTACTTC | TRBJ2-5 | NA | TRBV5-1 | TRBD2
CASSQARLAPYTDTQYF | TGTGCCAGTAGCCAGGCTAGGCTAGCGCCTTACACAGATACGCAGTATTTT | TRBJ2-3 | once | TRBV19 | NA
CASSVGPRDTGELFF | TGTGCCAGCAGCGTAGGTCCGAGAGACACCGGGGAGCTGTTTTTT | TRBJ2-2 | few | TRBV9 | NA
CASSSTGGQNIQYF | TGTGCCAGCAGTTCGACAGGGGGACAAAACATTCAGTACTTC | TRBJ2-4 | NA | TRBV6-5 | TRBD1
CSAGGGTGLTGANVLTF | TGCAGTGCTGGTGGAGGGACAGGCTTAACTGGGGCCAACGTCCTGACTTTC | TRBJ2-6 | NA | TRBV20-1 | TRBD1
CASSLGGAGNQPQHF | TGTGCCAGCAGCTTGGGCGGGGCTGGAAATCAGCCCCAGCATTTT | TRBJ1-5 | NA | TRBV5-8 | NA
CASSPARTGGGDGTEAFF | TGTGCCAGCTCACCAGCACGGACAGGGGGCGGAGACGGCACTGAAGCTTTCTTT | TRBJ1-1 | NA | TRBV18 | TRBD1
CASSLGGGGTEAFF | TGTGCCAGCAGCTTGGGAGGGGGAGGTACTGAAGCTTTCTTT | TRBJ1-1 | NA | TRBV11-2 | NA
CASSLSTSGSFPQISGANVLTF | TGTGCCAGCAGTTTGTCGACTAGCGGGAGCTTCCCCCAAATCTCTGGGGCCAACGTCCTGACTTTC | TRBJ2-6 | NA | TRBV27 | TRBD2
CASSYDGRSNEQFF | TGTGCCAGCAGTTACGACGGCAGGTCCAATGAGCAGTTCTTC | TRBJ2-1 | NA | TRBV6-5 | NA
CASSMTGPYEQYF | TGTGCCAGCTCCATGACAGGACCCTACGAGCAGTACTTC | TRBJ2-7 | NA | TRBV18 | NA
CASSPGTGGTGELFF | TGTGCCAGTAGTCCCGGGACAGGGGGCACCGGGGAGCTGTTTTTT | TRBJ2-2 | NA | TRBV19 | TRBD1
CASSLLRGMEVDTEAFF | TGTGCCAGCAGTTTACTAAGAGGGATGGAGGTTGACACTGAAGCTTTCTTT | TRBJ1-1 | once | TRBV27 | NA
CASSVTGAYNEQFF | TGTGCCAGCAGCGTAACCGGAGCTTACAATGAGCAGTTCTTC | TRBJ2-1 | once | TRBV9 | NA
CASSLNGFGGRSTDTQYF | TGTGCCAGCAGCTTAAATGGGTTCGGCGGGAGGTCCACAGATACGCAGTATTTT | TRBJ2-3 | NA | TRBV7-3 | TRBD2
CASSPDRGTGTF | TGTGCCAGCAGCCCGGACAGGGGTACTGGCACCTTC | TRBJ1-2 | NA | TRBV5-6 | TRBD1
CASSRQDRLNTEAFF | TGTGCCAGCAGCCGACAGGACAGATTGAACACTGAAGCTTTCTTT | TRBJ1-1 | NA | TRBV7-9 | NA
CASSLMQVNQPQHF | TGTGCCAGCAGCTTAATGCAGGTGAATCAGCCCCAGCATTTT | TRBJ1-5 | NA | TRBV7-8 | NA
CASSPLFGERDSPLHF | TGCGCCAGCAGCCCGTTATTTGGGGAGAGGGATTCACCCCTCCACTTT | TRBJ1-6 | NA | TRBV5-1 | NA
CASSQDSSGTGFDQPQHF | TGTGCCAGCAGCCAAGACTCCTCCGGGACAGGTTTCGATCAGCCCCAGCATTTT | TRBJ1-5 | NA | TRBV3-1/TRBV3-2 | TRBD1
CASSLVGAGNQPQHF | TGTGCCAGCAGTTTGGTGGGGGCTGGCAATCAGCCCCAGCATTTT | TRBJ1-5 | NA | TRBV28 | NA
CASSLFHTEAFF | TGTGCCAGTAGCCTCTTCCACACTGAAGCTTTCTTT | TRBJ1-1 | NA | TRBV19 | NA